The 12 T cell receptor beta chains listed next were all sequenced from one sample in a study of shared clonotypes between healthy human individuals. TCRdb's table, derived via immunoSEQ multiplex PCR, lists solely in-frame clones and lacks some. The sample consists of about 2.1 million clones, 85% to 95% of them appearing once. Positive CCR7 selection of CD45RO-negative cells yielded the naive CD8 cells, and terminally differentiated effector memory CD45RA+ cells were excluded. The specimen sequenced was naive CD8+ T cells from PBMCs. These receptors came from a man in his late teens or twenties in good health. Some clones in this sample may be carry-over from other donors' samples.

Regarding this clone: Other DNA variants within this sample encode the same CDR3. The chain joins TRBV27 to TRBJ2-1; tentative D call: TRBD2 (6 bases). Trimming cost V 6 bases and J 4 bases, with 16 bases left between them. Germline assignment: CDR1 MNHEY and CDR2 SMNVEV (reference sequence). CDR3 size: 15 residues. CDR3 sequence reads: CASSLSGSGYNEQFF. CDR3 bases: TGTGCCAGCAGCCTCAGCGGGTCAGGTTACAATGAGCAGTTCTTC.

The V gene is TRBV9, the J gene TRBJ2-7, with 13 bases aligning to TRBD2. The CDR3 is 16 amino acids. After removal of 4 bases from V and 3 bases from J, the junction contained 7 bases not matched to a gene. Germline CDR1 is SGDLS and CDR2 is YYNGEE. In DNA form, the CDR3 reads TGTGCCAGCAGCCCAGATGGACTAGCGGGAGACTACGAGCAGTACTTC. Its translation is CASSPDGLAGDYEQYF.

The V and J genes are TRBV10-3 and TRBJ2-7; 7 bases fit TRBD2. This CDR3 spans 15 amino acids. J gave up 0 bases and V 4 bases, and 6 bases lay outside the gene matches. Germline CDR1 reads ENHRY; CDR2 reads SYGVKD. This CDR3 reads CAISVGTKSSYEQYF. The CDR3 nucleotides are TGTGCCATCAGTGTCGGGACTAAGAGCTCCTACGAGCAGTACTTC.

The chain is built from TRBV2 and TRBJ2-4, with 9 positions matching TRBD1. J gave up 1 base and V 8 bases, and 12 bases lay outside the gene matches. Germline V lookup: CDR1 SNHLY, CDR2 FYNNEI. This CDR3 spans 17 amino acids. This CDR3 is CASEFRDRVGAKNIQYF. CDR3 sequence (DNA): TGTGCCAGCGAATTTCGGGACAGGGTAGGGGCCAAAAACATTCAGTACTTC.

Points on this clone: The same CDR3 is also encoded by other DNA sequences in this sample. The chain is built from TRBV11-2 and TRBJ2-7; TRBD2 aligns across 9 bases. The V and J ends lost 0 bases and 4 bases, in that order; junction bases with no gene match: 4. This CDR3 region has 15 residues. CDR1 is SGHAT, CDR2 FQNNGV, per germline. CDR3 sequence: CASSLEGGRGYEQYF. The DNA of the CDR3 is TGTGCCAGCAGCTTAGAGGGCGGGAGGGGTTACGAGCAGTACTTC. The full variable domain, completed using reference TRBV11-2 and TRBJ2-7, is EAGVAQSPRYKIIEKRQSVAFWCNPISGHATLYWYQQILGQGPKLLIQFQNNGVVDDSQLPKDRFSAERLKGVDSTLKIQPAKLEDSAVYLCASSLEGGRGYEQYFGPGTRLTVT.

The J gene is TRBJ2-5, the V gene TRBV5-6, with D possibly matching TRBD2 (5 bases). The CDR3 sequence is 13 residues long. Germline-derived CDR1 and CDR2 are SGHDT and YYEEEE. Trimming stripped 5 bases from V and 3 bases from J, with 11 bases between. The CDR3 DNA reads TGTGCCAGCAGTCTCCCGGGGAAAGAGACCCAGTACTTC. Its translation: CASSLPGKETQYF.

Written as DNA, the CDR3 is TGTGCCAGCAGCTTAGCGGCGCCGAACAATGAGCAGTTCTTC. This sequence encodes CASSLAAPNNEQFF. J is TRBJ2-1 and V is TRBV7-9; no firm D call. The CDR3 has 14 amino acids. V was pared by 0 bases and J by 5 bases, with 8 bases between. CDR1 and CDR2 (germline): SEHNR, FQNEAQ (reference sequence).

The rearrangement links TRBV14 to TRBJ1-2, with D perhaps matching TRBD1 (5 bases). The germline V and J ends were trimmed by 1 base and 1 base, with 16 bases remaining between them. From germline, CDR1 is SGHDN and CDR2 FVKESK. The CDR3 spans 17 residues. CDR3 protein: CASSQGWDGKLNYGYTF. The CDR3 DNA is TGTGCCAGCAGCCAAGGGTGGGACGGAAAACTTAACTATGGCTACACCTTC.

The genes are TRBV5-5 and TRBJ2-7; possibly TRBD1 for D (6 bases). Germline V CDR1 and CDR2: SGHKS, YYEKEE (reference sequence). Trimming stripped 2 bases from V and 2 bases from J, with 8 bases between. This CDR3 region has 13 residues. CDR3 sequence (DNA): TGTGCCAGCAGCTTTCCAGGGGCCTACGAGCAGTACTTC. Translation gives CASSFPGAYEQYF. The full variable domain, in which reference TRBV5-5 and TRBJ2-7 provide the parts outside the CDR3, is DAGVTQSPTHLIKTRGQQVTLRCSPISGHKSVSWYQQVLGQGPQFIFQYYEKEERGRGNFPDRFSARQFPNYSSELNVNALLLGDSALYLCASSFPGAYEQYFGPGTRLTVT.

This rearrangement joins TRBV29-1 to TRBJ2-2; TRBD1 might be the D (6 bases). The germline V gene has CDR1 SQVTM and CDR2 ANQGSEA. This CDR3 has 15 amino acids. V dropped 1 base and J dropped 1 base, with 10 bases sitting between them. CDR3 DNA: TGCAGCGTTGAAGTCCCGGGACAGAACACCGGGGAGCTGTTTTTT. It is translated as CSVEVPGQNTGELFF.

The chain is built from TRBV6-5 and TRBJ2-7; D is unclear. Germline V gene lookup returns CDR1 MNHEY and CDR2 SVGAGI. The CDR3 is 14 amino acids. Trimming cost V 2 bases and J 5 bases, with 13 bases left between them. The CDR3 bases are TGTGCCAGCAGTTACGACACCCAGCCCCACGAGCAGTACTTC. Its protein is CASSYDTQPHEQYF.

The rearrangement links TRBV10-2 to TRBJ2-7; D gene uncertain. Looked up from germline, CDR1 is WSHSY and CDR2 is SAAADI. The CDR3 is 13 residues long. The V end lost 0 bases, the J end lost 10 bases, and 13 bases lay between the germline ends. The CDR3 DNA follows: TGCGCCAGCAGTGAGTCGGATCAGGTTGGACAGTACTTC. As protein: CASSESDQVGQYF.